The rows below give T cell receptor beta chains drawn from one sample of a study of molecular identifiers for immune sequencing clone quantification. TCRdb re-derived calls from the PCR reads in MiXCR, one entry per CDR3 protein. The sample records over 85,000 distinct CDR3 sequences, under 40% being singletons. Input material: naive CD8+ T cells from blood, with Jurkat cell RNA spiked in. The receptors were gathered from a human donor in good health. Some libraries in this study had Jurkat cell RNA spiked in. The CDR3 runs from the conserved cysteine through the conserved F or W. Each record gives: CDR3 DNA, CDR3 protein, J gene, V gene, D gene, clone size. D genes are given only for firm matches. Clone sizes are given selectively: once, few, many, or a class where the clone is expanded.

cdr3_nt: TGTGCCAGCAGTTACGATCAGATCACCGGGGAGCTGTTTTTT
cdr3_aa: CASSYDQITGELFF
j_call: TRBJ2-2
v_call: TRBV6-5
d_call: .
clone_size: .

cdr3_nt: TGTGCCAGCAGCGTAGACGTTGAGCAGTTCTTC
cdr3_aa: CASSVDVEQFF
j_call: TRBJ2-1
v_call: TRBV9
d_call: .
clone_size: few

cdr3_nt: TGTGCCAGCAGCTTTGGGGGAAGGGATCAGCCCCAGCATTTT
cdr3_aa: CASSFGGRDQPQHF
j_call: TRBJ1-5
v_call: TRBV7-9
d_call: .
clone_size: .

cdr3_nt: TGTGCCAGTAGTATAGCCGGGACTAGGGGCTTCAATGAGCAGTTCTTC
cdr3_aa: CASSIAGTRGFNEQFF
j_call: TRBJ2-1
v_call: TRBV19
d_call: TRBD2
clone_size: .

cdr3_nt: TGTGCCAGCAGTTTCTCTCCGGACAGGGGGGATGTAGCTTTCTTT
cdr3_aa: CASSFSPDRGDVAFF
j_call: TRBJ1-1
v_call: TRBV28
d_call: TRBD1
clone_size: many

cdr3_nt: TGTGCCAGCAGTTACTATAGCGGGTACTACGAGCAGTACTTC
cdr3_aa: CASSYYSGYYEQYF
j_call: TRBJ2-7
v_call: TRBV28
d_call: TRBD2
clone_size: few

cdr3_nt: TGTGCCAGCAGTTGGGGACAGGGGGTGGCCAATCAGCCCCAGCATTTT
cdr3_aa: CASSWGQGVANQPQHF
j_call: TRBJ1-5
v_call: TRBV28
d_call: TRBD1
clone_size: many

cdr3_nt: TGTGCCAGCAGCTTCACAGGAGCCGGGACTCCGCACTCCAATGAGCAGTTCTTC
cdr3_aa: CASSFTGAGTPHSNEQFF
j_call: TRBJ2-1
v_call: TRBV13
d_call: .
clone_size: .

cdr3_nt: TGTGCCAGCAGTATCGCATGGGATACGCAGTATTTT
cdr3_aa: CASSIAWDTQYF
j_call: TRBJ2-3
v_call: TRBV28
d_call: .
clone_size: .

cdr3_nt: TGTGCCAGCAGACCGGATCCCGGCACAGATACGCAGTATTTT
cdr3_aa: CASRPDPGTDTQYF
j_call: TRBJ2-3
v_call: TRBV11-2
d_call: .
clone_size: .